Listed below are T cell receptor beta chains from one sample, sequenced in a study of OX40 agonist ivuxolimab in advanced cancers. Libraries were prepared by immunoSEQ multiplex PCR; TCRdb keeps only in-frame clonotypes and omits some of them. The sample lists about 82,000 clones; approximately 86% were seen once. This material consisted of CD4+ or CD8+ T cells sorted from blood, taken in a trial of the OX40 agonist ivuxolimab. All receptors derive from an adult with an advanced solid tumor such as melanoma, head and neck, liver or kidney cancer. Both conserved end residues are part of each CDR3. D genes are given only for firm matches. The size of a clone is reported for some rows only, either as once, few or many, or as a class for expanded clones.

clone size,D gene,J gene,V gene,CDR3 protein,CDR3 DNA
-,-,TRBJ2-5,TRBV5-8,CASSIDRFQETQYF,TGTGCCAGCAGTATAGACAGGTTCCAAGAGACCCAGTACTTC
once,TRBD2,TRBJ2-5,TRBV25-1,CASSDTGGAQETQYF,TGTGCCAGCAGTGACACGGGGGGGGCCCAAGAGACCCAGTACTTC
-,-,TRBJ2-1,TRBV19,CASQGGQSGNNEQFF,TGTGCCAGCCAAGGTGGGCAGTCCGGGAACAATGAGCAGTTCTTC
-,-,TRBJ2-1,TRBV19,CASSKGLENEQFF,TGTGCCAGTAGTAAGGGCCTGGAGAATGAGCAGTTCTTC
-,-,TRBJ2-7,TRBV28,CASSLSDEQYF,TGTGCCAGCAGTTTATCGGACGAGCAGTACTTC
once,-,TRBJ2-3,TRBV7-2,CASSFRDAGDTQYF,TGTGCCAGCAGCTTCCGGGACGCCGGGGATACGCAGTATTTT
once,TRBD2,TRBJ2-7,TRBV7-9,CATGLAAYEQYF,TGTGCCACGGGACTAGCGGCCTACGAGCAGTACTTC
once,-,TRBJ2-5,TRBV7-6,CASSLGGAGNWYF,TGTGCCAGCAGCTTAGGGGGGGCCGGTAATTGGTACTTC
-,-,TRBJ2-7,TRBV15,CATRNPESSYEQYF,TGTGCCACCAGAAATCCCGAGAGCTCCTACGAGCAGTACTTC
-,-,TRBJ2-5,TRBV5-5,CASSLGLVLQETQYF,TGTGCCAGCAGCTTGGGACTAGTGTTACAAGAGACCCAGTACTTC
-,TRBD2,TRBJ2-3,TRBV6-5,CASSPLAVITDTQYF,TGTGCCAGCAGCCCACTAGCGGTGATCACAGATACGCAGTATTTT
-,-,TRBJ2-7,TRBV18,CASSPPGGHNRYEQYF,TGTGCCAGCTCACCACCGGGAGGACACAATCGCTACGAGCAGTACTTC
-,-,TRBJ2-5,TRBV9,CASSVRVGEETQYF,TGTGCCAGCAGCGTGAGGGTAGGGGAGGAGACCCAGTACTTC
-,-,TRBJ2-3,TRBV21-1,CASSNDQGRVRTDTQYF,TGTGCCAGCAGCAATGACCAGGGGCGGGTTCGCACAGATACGCAGTATTTT
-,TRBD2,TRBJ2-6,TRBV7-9,CASNRAGLAASGANVLTF,TGTGCCAGCAACCGAGCGGGACTCGCCGCCTCTGGGGCCAACGTCCTGACTTTC
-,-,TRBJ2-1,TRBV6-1,CASRKGPYNEQFF,TGTGCCAGCAGGAAAGGGCCCTACAATGAGCAGTTCTTC
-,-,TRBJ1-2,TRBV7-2,CASSNGWGVNYGYTF,TGTGCCAGCAGCAACGGATGGGGTGTTAACTATGGCTACACCTTC
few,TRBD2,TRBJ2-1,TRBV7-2,CASSWIGLAGDNEQFF,TGTGCCAGCAGCTGGATTGGCCTAGCGGGCGACAATGAGCAGTTCTTC
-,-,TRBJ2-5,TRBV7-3,CASSRAPGMGETQYF,TGTGCCAGCAGCCGGGCGCCGGGCATGGGGGAGACCCAGTACTTC
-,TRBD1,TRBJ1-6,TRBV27,CASSFRGTAASPLHF,TGTGCCAGCAGTTTTAGGGGGACAGCGGCTTCACCCCTCCACTTT
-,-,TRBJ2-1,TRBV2,CASIVGTYNEQFF,TGTGCCAGCATCGTAGGGACCTACAATGAGCAGTTCTTC
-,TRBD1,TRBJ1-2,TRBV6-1,CASSEAAGGAPNYGYTF,TGTGCCAGCAGTGAAGCGGCAGGGGGCGCGCCGAACTATGGCTACACCTTC
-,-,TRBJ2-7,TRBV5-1,CASSFGQLYEQYF,TGCGCCAGCAGTTTCGGACAGCTCTACGAGCAGTACTTC
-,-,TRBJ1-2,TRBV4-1,CASSQPQEVSGYTF,TGCGCCAGCAGCCAACCCCAGGAGGTTAGTGGCTACACCTTC
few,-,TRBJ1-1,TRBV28,CASKILGGVNTEAFF,TGTGCCAGCAAAATCTTGGGTGGAGTTAACACTGAAGCTTTCTTT
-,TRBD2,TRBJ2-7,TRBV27,CASSILAGVTEEQYF,TGTGCCAGCAGTATATTAGCGGGAGTGACGGAGGAGCAGTACTTC
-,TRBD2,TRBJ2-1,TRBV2,CASSEFLAGVSNEQFF,TGTGCCAGCAGTGAGTTTCTAGCGGGGGTGAGCAATGAGCAGTTCTTC
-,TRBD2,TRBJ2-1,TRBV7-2,CASSLGTSGRNEQFF,TGTGCCAGCAGCTTAGGGACTAGCGGTAGGAATGAGCAGTTCTTC
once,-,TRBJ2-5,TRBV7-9,CASSSTGLPGETQYF,TGTGCCAGCAGCTCAACGGGACTGCCGGGCGAGACCCAGTACTTC
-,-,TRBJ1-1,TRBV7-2,CASSLVPGEAVAFF,TGTGCCAGCAGCTTAGTTCCGGGGGAGGCAGTAGCTTTCTTT
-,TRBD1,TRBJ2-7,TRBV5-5,CASSLRDREQYF,TGTGCCAGCAGCTTAAGGGACAGGGAGCAGTACTTC
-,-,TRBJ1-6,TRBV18,CASSPPRGGNSPLHF,TGTGCCAGCTCACCACCTCGGGGAGGCAATTCACCCCTCCACTTT
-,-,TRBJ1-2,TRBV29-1,CSLLKIGSGDGYTF,TGCAGCCTATTGAAAATCGGTTCGGGGGATGGCTACACCTTC
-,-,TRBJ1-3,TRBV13,CASSFRNTIYF,TGTGCCAGCAGCTTCCGGAACACCATATATTTT
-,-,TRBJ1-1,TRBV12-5,CASGRRDNTEAFF,TGTGCTAGTGGCCGCAGAGATAACACTGAAGCTTTCTTT
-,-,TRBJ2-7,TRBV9,CASSVGDSYEQYF,TGTGCCAGCAGCGTAGGGGACTCCTACGAGCAGTACTTC
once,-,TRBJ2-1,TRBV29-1,CSVEKGNNEQFF,TGCAGCGTTGAAAAGGGCAACAATGAGCAGTTCTTC
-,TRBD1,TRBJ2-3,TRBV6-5,CASSYGTGYYTQYF,TGTGCCAGCAGTTACGGGACAGGCTACTATACGCAGTATTTT
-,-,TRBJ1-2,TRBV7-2,CASSLEGGLNYGYTF,TGTGCCAGCAGCTTAGAGGGGGGCCTTAACTATGGCTACACCTTC
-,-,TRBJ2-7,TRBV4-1,CASSPGPSSYEQYF,TGCGCCAGCAGCCCGGGACCCTCATCCTACGAGCAGTACTTC
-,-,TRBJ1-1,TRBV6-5,CASSYTKNTEAFF,TGTGCCAGCAGTTACACCAAGAACACTGAAGCTTTCTTT
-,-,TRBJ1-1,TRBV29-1,CSAGFMGGIAEAFF,TGCAGCGCCGGTTTTATGGGGGGGATCGCTGAAGCTTTCTTT
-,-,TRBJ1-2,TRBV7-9,CASSSTGRPYGYTF,TGTGCCAGCAGCTCCACAGGGAGACCCTATGGCTACACCTTC
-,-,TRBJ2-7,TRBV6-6,CASSYGGSPYEQYF,TGTGCCAGCAGTTATGGCGGCAGCCCCTACGAGCAGTACTTC
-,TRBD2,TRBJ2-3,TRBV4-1,CASSQVAGGLDTQYF,TGCGCCAGCAGCCAAGTAGCGGGGGGGCTTGATACGCAGTATTTT
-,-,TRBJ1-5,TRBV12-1,CASSLLSGPQHF,TGTGCCAGCAGCTTGCTCTCCGGGCCCCAGCATTTT
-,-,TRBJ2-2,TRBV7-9,CASSLAQPGELFF,TGTGCCAGCAGCTTAGCACAACCCGGGGAGCTGTTTTTT
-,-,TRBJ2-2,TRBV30,CAWIWGAHTGELFF,TGTGCCTGGATATGGGGGGCACACACCGGGGAGCTGTTTTTT
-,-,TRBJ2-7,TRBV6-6,CASSYSLGYEQYF,TGTGCCAGCAGTTACTCTCTGGGCTACGAGCAGTACTTC
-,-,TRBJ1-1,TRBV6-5,CASSYRSRAFF,TGTGCCAGCAGTTACCGGTCTCGGGCTTTCTTT
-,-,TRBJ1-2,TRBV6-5,CASSAARVITRYTF,TGTGCCAGCAGCGCTGCACGGGTTATTACTCGCTACACCTTC
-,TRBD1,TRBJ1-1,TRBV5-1,CASSPSAGTGRLEAFF,TGCGCCAGCAGTCCTTCGGCCGGGACAGGGAGACTTGAAGCTTTCTTT
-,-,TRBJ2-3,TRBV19,CASSWTADTQYF,TGTGCCAGTAGTTGGACGGCAGATACGCAGTATTTT
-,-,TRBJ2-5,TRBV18,CASSPREGNQYF,TGTGCCAGCTCACCCAGGGAAGGGAATCAGTACTTC
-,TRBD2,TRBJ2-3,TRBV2,CASSGTSGDQDTQYF,TGTGCCAGCAGTGGGACTAGCGGGGATCAAGATACGCAGTATTTT
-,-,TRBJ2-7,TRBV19,CASSLDGFYEQYF,TGTGCCAGTAGTCTGGACGGATTCTACGAGCAGTACTTC
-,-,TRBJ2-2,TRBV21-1,CASSARVLATGRDTGELFF,TGTGCCAGCAGCGCCCGCGTTTTGGCGACAGGGAGGGACACCGGGGAGCTGTTTTTT
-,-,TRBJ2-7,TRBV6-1,CASSDISTGLYEQYF,TGTGCCAGCAGTGATATTTCTACAGGATTATACGAGCAGTACTTC
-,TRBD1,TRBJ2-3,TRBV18,CASSPRSGTGVTDTQYF,TGTGCCAGCTCCCCCCGCAGTGGGACAGGGGTAACAGATACGCAGTATTTT